The clone carrying this T cell receptor beta chain was seen repeatedly, ten times or more. Its antigen is unknown. This entry comes from a study of Graves' ophthalmopathy and Graves' hyperthyroidism. CDR1 is MNHNS and CDR2 is SASEGT in the germline V gene. The CDR3 totals 13 residues. The V gene lost 9 bases and the J gene lost 0 bases, with 11 bases spanning the gap. Study-wide findings and caveats: Researchers report that a 13-signature model separated ophthalmopathy from stable hyperthyroidism, posting roughly 90% sensitivity and about 78% specificity. Most thyroid clonotypes with frequency above 0.001 were detected in blood too.

TCR beta CDR3 regions were amplified from RNA transcripts. Second-round multiplex PCR came after a first-round RT-PCR that employed HTBI primers. One entry per CDR3 protein, called by TCRdb with MiXCR from the multiplex PCR reads. The sample lists about 370,000 distinct CDR3 sequences, about 16% occurring once. Lactation, pregnancy, uncontrolled infections and other autoimmune diseases were all grounds for excluding patients. A diagnosis was made from clinical symptoms together with serum thyroxine, TRAb, thyroid ultrasound and orbital computed tomography. The sample comprised peripheral blood. The V call is TRBV6-1, the J call TRBJ1-1; D perhaps matches TRBD1 (5 bases). The TCR comes from a woman in her late teens or twenties with Graves' ophthalmopathy. CDR3 sequence: CASAGRLNTEAFF. As DNA, the CDR3 is TGTGCCAGTGCGGGACGGTTGAACACTGAAGCTTTCTTT.